The entry below gives a single T cell receptor (beta chain) sequence along with its context. The sample originates from a study of T cell changes during pregnancy in multiple sclerosis. Trimming removed 1 base from V and 0 bases from J, with 17 bases in between. The CDR3 has 18 amino acids. Germline lookup yields CDR1 SGHVT and CDR2 SQSDAQ. Data came from immunoSEQ multiplex PCR; TCRdb stores just in-frame clones and leaves some out. The repertoire holds fewer than 60,000 clones, about 93% seen once, with 0.39% in the top ten. The specimen was CD4+ T cells from peripheral blood mononuclear cells, collected after pregnancy. The rearrangement joins TRBV7-4 to TRBJ2-3, with a weak D call TRBD1 (5 bases). The TCR originated in a female donor with multiple sclerosis, enrolled in a pregnancy study. The CDR3 loop reads CASSLVAQGDGSTDTQYF. The DNA of the CDR3 is TGTGCCAGCAGCTTAGTGGCCCAAGGGGATGGGAGCACAGATACGCAGTATTTT.